A few counts support the clone carrying this T cell receptor (beta chain). This entry belongs to a study of preoperative IRX-2 immunotherapy in early breast cancer. TCRdb's table, derived via immunoSEQ multiplex PCR, lists solely in-frame clones and lacks some. The data contain approximately 96,000 clones, 86% of them singletons. CDR1 is MDHEN and CDR2 is SYDVKM in the germline V gene. V was clipped by 2 bases and J by 3 bases; unmatched bases: 3. This CDR3 is 15 amino acids long. The treatment: preoperative locoregional IRX-2 cytokine immunotherapy. Patients received preoperative, locoregional IRX-2 cytokine immunotherapy in a phase Ib study.

This chain uses TRBV28 with TRBJ1-4, with 7 bases aligning to TRBD1. The receptor's source is a human donor with breast cancer. This material consisted of tumor tissue, taken after IRX-2 immunotherapy. This CDR3 is CASSLGGTANEKLFF. CDR3 bases: TGTGCCAGCAGTTTAGGGGGGACAGCTAATGAAAAACTGTTTTTT.